Listed below are T cell receptor beta chains from one sample, sequenced in a study of blood T cell repertoires in COVID-19. Clones were sequenced by immunoSEQ multiplex PCR, and TCRdb holds only the in-frame ones, with some missing. The table includes about 120,000 clones, about 89% detected once. The sequenced sample consisted of peripheral blood. The receptor source for this set is a human donor with acute or convalescent COVID-19. The donor label of this sample is uncertain. CDR3s include the opening cysteine and the closing phenylalanine or tryptophan. A D gene is named only where the DNA matches it firmly. Rows give clone size only sometimes, using once, few, many, or a class for an expanded clone.

V gene: TRBV3-1/TRBV3-2; D gene: NA; J gene: TRBJ1-1; clone size: once; CDR3 DNA: TGTGCCAGCAGCCAAGATCCTGGGCGGGGCAGGTGGGCTTTCTTT; CDR3 protein: CASSQDPGRGRWAFF
V gene: TRBV28; D gene: TRBD1; J gene: TRBJ2-7; clone size: NA; CDR3 DNA: TGTGCCAGCAGTTCAGGACAGGGATTTCCGTACGAGCAGTACTTC; CDR3 protein: CASSSGQGFPYEQYF
V gene: TRBV7-3; D gene: TRBD2; J gene: TRBJ2-5; clone size: once; CDR3 DNA: TGTGCCAGCAGCTCGGGGACTAGTCAGTCGGAGACCCAGTACTTC; CDR3 protein: CASSSGTSQSETQYF
V gene: TRBV11-2; D gene: TRBD1; J gene: TRBJ2-7; clone size: NA; CDR3 DNA: TGTGCCAGCAGCTTAGGACAGGGACAGTACATCTACGAGCAGTACTTC; CDR3 protein: CASSLGQGQYIYEQYF
V gene: TRBV7-9; D gene: TRBD1; J gene: TRBJ2-1; clone size: NA; CDR3 DNA: TGTGCCAGCAGCTGGGACAGTTCCTACAATGAGCAGTTCTTC; CDR3 protein: CASSWDSSYNEQFF
V gene: TRBV27; D gene: NA; J gene: TRBJ1-1; clone size: NA; CDR3 DNA: TGTGCCAGCAGTTTATCAGGGCCAGGGTGGAACACTGAAGCTTTCTTT; CDR3 protein: CASSLSGPGWNTEAFF
V gene: TRBV6-6; D gene: NA; J gene: TRBJ1-2; clone size: NA; CDR3 DNA: TGTGCCAGCAGTTCCCGTAGTAATACGGGGTATGGCTACACCTTC; CDR3 protein: CASSSRSNTGYGYTF
V gene: TRBV3-1/TRBV3-2; D gene: TRBD1; J gene: TRBJ2-1; clone size: NA; CDR3 DNA: TGTGCCAGCAGCCAAGGAACAGGGGGAATTGGGAATGAGCAGTTCTTC; CDR3 protein: CASSQGTGGIGNEQFF
V gene: TRBV14; D gene: NA; J gene: TRBJ1-1; clone size: NA; CDR3 DNA: TGTGCCAGCAGCCAAGATCCCAGTTTCCTTGAAGCTTTCTTT; CDR3 protein: CASSQDPSFLEAFF
V gene: TRBV28; D gene: NA; J gene: TRBJ1-1; clone size: NA; CDR3 DNA: TGTGCCAGCAGTCTTGGGAGAGGGACTGAAGCTTTCTTT; CDR3 protein: CASSLGRGTEAFF
V gene: TRBV15; D gene: NA; J gene: TRBJ2-7; clone size: NA; CDR3 DNA: TGTGCCACCAGCGGATCCTTGAAGGGGTCCGAGCAGTACTTC; CDR3 protein: CATSGSLKGSEQYF
V gene: TRBV7-2; D gene: NA; J gene: TRBJ1-3; clone size: NA; CDR3 DNA: TGTGCCAGCAGCCCCCAGGGTGCCTTGGCGGGAAACACCATATATTTT; CDR3 protein: CASSPQGALAGNTIYF
V gene: TRBV4-2; D gene: TRBD1; J gene: TRBJ2-7; clone size: once; CDR3 DNA: TGTGCCAGCAGCCAACCCGGACAGGGCTACGAGCAGTACTTC; CDR3 protein: CASSQPGQGYEQYF
V gene: TRBV29-1; D gene: NA; J gene: TRBJ2-2; clone size: once; CDR3 DNA: TGCAGCGGAACAATTACGCGGACCGGGGAGCTGTTTTTT; CDR3 protein: CSGTITRTGELFF
V gene: TRBV5-8; D gene: NA; J gene: TRBJ2-1; clone size: NA; CDR3 DNA: TGTGCCAGCAGCTTGGCGGCGACTATCGGCAATGAGCAGTTCTTC; CDR3 protein: CASSLAATIGNEQFF
V gene: TRBV28; D gene: TRBD1; J gene: TRBJ1-2; clone size: NA; CDR3 DNA: TGTGCCAGCGCACAGGGGGCTGATGGCTACACCTTC; CDR3 protein: CASAQGADGYTF
V gene: TRBV5-1; D gene: TRBD2; J gene: TRBJ2-5; clone size: NA; CDR3 DNA: TGCGCCAGCAGCTTGGGCGGGGGGGAGACCCAGTACTTC; CDR3 protein: CASSLGGGETQYF
V gene: TRBV10-3; D gene: TRBD1; J gene: TRBJ2-7; clone size: NA; CDR3 DNA: TGTGCCATCAGTGACCCGGCGCCTAAGGGACAGGGGGCTTACGAGCAGTACTTC; CDR3 protein: CAISDPAPKGQGAYEQYF
V gene: TRBV14; D gene: NA; J gene: TRBJ2-7; clone size: NA; CDR3 DNA: TGTGCCAGCAGCCAGGGCCTCACCTACGAGCAGTACTTC; CDR3 protein: CASSQGLTYEQYF
V gene: TRBV7-6; D gene: TRBD2; J gene: TRBJ2-3; clone size: NA; CDR3 DNA: TGTGCCAGCAGCTTCTCTATGGCGGGAGGGGGCGATACGCAGTATTTT; CDR3 protein: CASSFSMAGGGDTQYF
V gene: TRBV6-5; D gene: TRBD2; J gene: TRBJ2-4; clone size: NA; CDR3 DNA: TGTGCCAGCAGTTACTCGATTAGCGGGGTGTACATTCAGTACTTC; CDR3 protein: CASSYSISGVYIQYF
V gene: TRBV3-1/TRBV3-2; D gene: NA; J gene: TRBJ2-3; clone size: NA; CDR3 DNA: TGTGCCAGCAGCCAAGAGGGGAAACTAGTAGATACGCAGTATTTT; CDR3 protein: CASSQEGKLVDTQYF
V gene: TRBV15; D gene: TRBD1; J gene: TRBJ1-4; clone size: NA; CDR3 DNA: TGTGCCACCAGCATGGGACAGGGTAACGAAAAACTGTTTTTT; CDR3 protein: CATSMGQGNEKLFF
V gene: TRBV5-1; D gene: TRBD2; J gene: TRBJ2-1; clone size: NA; CDR3 DNA: TGCGCCAGCAGTCGTCTAGCGGGGGGACTTTACAATGAGCAGTTCTTC; CDR3 protein: CASSRLAGGLYNEQFF
V gene: TRBV3-1/TRBV3-2; D gene: NA; J gene: TRBJ2-7; clone size: NA; CDR3 DNA: TGTGCCAGCAGCCTCGGGTCCCGTGGCGAGCAGTACTTC; CDR3 protein: CASSLGSRGEQYF
V gene: TRBV3-1/TRBV3-2; D gene: NA; J gene: TRBJ2-6; clone size: NA; CDR3 DNA: TGTGCCAGCCTATACTCTGGGGCCAACGTCCTGACTTTC; CDR3 protein: CASLYSGANVLTF
V gene: TRBV7-8; D gene: NA; J gene: TRBJ2-4; clone size: once; CDR3 DNA: TGTGCCAGCAGCCCACCGACAGGCAAAAACATTCAGTACTTC; CDR3 protein: CASSPPTGKNIQYF
V gene: TRBV9; D gene: NA; J gene: TRBJ2-7; clone size: NA; CDR3 DNA: TGTGCCAGCAGCGCCCCGGGGGAGCGGTACGAGCAGTACTTC; CDR3 protein: CASSAPGERYEQYF
V gene: TRBV7-3; D gene: TRBD2; J gene: TRBJ2-5; clone size: NA; CDR3 DNA: TGTGCCAGCAGCTTAATTCTGGGACTAGCGGACTTCTTGGAGACCCAGTACTTC; CDR3 protein: CASSLILGLADFLETQYF
V gene: TRBV21-1; D gene: NA; J gene: TRBJ2-5; clone size: NA; CDR3 DNA: TGTGCCAGGAGGGAGGCAGTGACACAAGAGACCCAGTACTTC; CDR3 protein: CARREAVTQETQYF
V gene: TRBV4-3; D gene: NA; J gene: TRBJ2-5; clone size: NA; CDR3 DNA: TGCGCCAGCAGCCAAGGTCTAGGTTCCGAGACCCAGTACTTC; CDR3 protein: CASSQGLGSETQYF
V gene: TRBV3-1/TRBV3-2; D gene: NA; J gene: TRBJ1-4; clone size: NA; CDR3 DNA: TGTGCCAGCAGCCCGGTCTCCCCCGTCAGGGAAAAACTGTTTTTT; CDR3 protein: CASSPVSPVREKLFF
V gene: TRBV2; D gene: TRBD2; J gene: TRBJ2-2; clone size: once; CDR3 DNA: TGTGCCAGCAGCCAAGGGGCGGGAGTGGGCACCGGGGAGCTGTTTTTT; CDR3 protein: CASSQGAGVGTGELFF
V gene: TRBV7-2; D gene: NA; J gene: TRBJ2-1; clone size: NA; CDR3 DNA: TGTGCCAGCAGCTTAGACACCCAGGCCCACAATGAGCAGTTCTTC; CDR3 protein: CASSLDTQAHNEQFF
V gene: TRBV27; D gene: NA; J gene: TRBJ2-7; clone size: NA; CDR3 DNA: TGTGCCAGCAGTTTCAGGGCCGCCTACGAGCAGTACTTC; CDR3 protein: CASSFRAAYEQYF
V gene: TRBV9; D gene: NA; J gene: TRBJ1-2; clone size: NA; CDR3 DNA: TGTGCCAGCAGCGTAGATGGGACTAGCTATGGCTACACCTTC; CDR3 protein: CASSVDGTSYGYTF
V gene: TRBV7-9; D gene: TRBD1; J gene: TRBJ1-2; clone size: NA; CDR3 DNA: TGTGCCAGCAGCGGACAGGGGGTTAACTATGGCTACACCTTC; CDR3 protein: CASSGQGVNYGYTF
V gene: TRBV28; D gene: NA; J gene: TRBJ2-1; clone size: once; CDR3 DNA: TGTGCCAGCAGTGAGAGCACTAGTCGTGAGCAGTTCTTC; CDR3 protein: CASSESTSREQFF
V gene: TRBV7-3; D gene: TRBD1; J gene: TRBJ2-3; clone size: NA; CDR3 DNA: TGTGCCAGCAGCTTCCAAACAGGGGGCGGCACAGATACGCAGTATTTT; CDR3 protein: CASSFQTGGGTDTQYF